This T cell receptor (beta chain) was recorded in a study of patients and donors after allogeneic stem cell transplantation. TCRdb passed the RT-PCR reads through MiXCR, listing each CDR3 protein once. This table holds 85,000 to 90,000 distinct CDR3 sequences, approximately 49% found once. CDR3 length equals 14 residues. Germline V gives CDR1 DFQATT, CDR2 SNEGSKA (reference sequence). V was cut by 0 bases and J by 2 bases, with 8 bases left in between. This clonotype was detected only a few times. The TCR comes from a human donor who was either an allogeneic HSCT recipient or a stem cell or donor lymphocyte infusion donor (not recorded which). It is not recorded whose cells these are; they may come from a transplant donor. The V and J genes are TRBV20-1 and TRBJ1-3; tentatively, D is TRBD1 (5 bases). What was sequenced was blood, either unsorted or a sorted T cell fraction (not recorded which). CDR3 in amino acids: CSARDKGAGNTIYF. The CDR3 DNA follows: TGCAGTGCTAGAGATAAAGGGGCTGGAAACACCATATATTTT.